The clone carrying this T cell receptor beta chain has a single count. The antigen is undetermined. This CDR3 region has 14 residues. V lost 6 bases, J lost 4 bases, and 7 bases stayed unmatched. CDR1 and CDR2 (germline): SGHTA, FQGTGA. These data come from a study of graft-versus-host responses after intestinal transplantation. On the study more broadly: All recipients were transplanted with multivisceral, liver-intestinal, or isolated intestinal grafts. After anti-thymocyte globulin induction, recipients took tacrolimus and steroids for 3 to 4 years. Notes on the study in general: Present in recipient marrow, GvH clones included some that appeared first in ileum or blood. Subjects displaying graft-donor T cell macrochimerism possessed elevated graft-versus-host to host-versus-graft clonal ratios inside allografts.

Produced via immunoSEQ multiplex PCR; TCRdb's table is partial and in-frame only. The data show about 38,000 clones, about four fifths seen once. The sequencing here drew on PBMCs, taken more than 950 days after transplant. The sequence was obtained from a human patient who received an intestinal transplant, so some T cells may come from the graft donor. The chain has TRBV7-3 and TRBJ2-5, with 8 bases lining up with TRBD2. The CDR3 reads CASRRGDWIETQYF. The DNA of the CDR3 is TGTGCCAGCAGGCGGGGGGATTGGATAGAGACCCAGTACTTC.